What follows describes a single T cell receptor beta chain. This sample stems from a study of T-cell reconstitution after alpha-beta-depleted transplantation in children. In germline, CDR1 is SQVTM, CDR2 ANQGSEA. This CDR3 region has 12 residues. V dropped 4 bases and J dropped 2 bases, with 9 bases sitting between them. Preparation of the TCRbeta library used unique molecular identifiers. TCRdb re-analysed the PCR reads in MiXCR, keeping a single row per CDR3 protein. The sample shows about 340,000 distinct CDR3 sequences, about a tenth of them seen only once. Sample: PBMCs from the stem cell graft donor, taken from the stem cell graft. This TCR was recovered from a human donor who donated a stem cell graft to a child with acute lymphoblastic leukemia. The chain recombines TRBV29-1 with TRBJ2-7, with TRBD2 as a possible D gene (6 bases). The CDR3 loop reads CSVAGVTYEQYF. The CDR3 DNA sequence: TGCAGCGTTGCGGGGGTTACCTACGAGCAGTACTTC.